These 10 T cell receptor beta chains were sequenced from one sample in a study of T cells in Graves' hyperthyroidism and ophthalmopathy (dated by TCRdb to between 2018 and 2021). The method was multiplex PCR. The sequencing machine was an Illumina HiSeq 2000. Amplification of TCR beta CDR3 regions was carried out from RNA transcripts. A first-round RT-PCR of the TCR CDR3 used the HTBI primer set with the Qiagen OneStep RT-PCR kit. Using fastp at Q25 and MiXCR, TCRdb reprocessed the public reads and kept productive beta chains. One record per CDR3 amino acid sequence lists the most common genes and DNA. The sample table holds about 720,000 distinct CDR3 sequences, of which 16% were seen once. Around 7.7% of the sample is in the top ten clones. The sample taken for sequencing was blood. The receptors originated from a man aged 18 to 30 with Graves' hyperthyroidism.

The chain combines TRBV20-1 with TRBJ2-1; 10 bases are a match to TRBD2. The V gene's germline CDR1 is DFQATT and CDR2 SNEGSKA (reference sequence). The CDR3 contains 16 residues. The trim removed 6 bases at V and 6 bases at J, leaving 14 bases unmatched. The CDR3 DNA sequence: TGCAGTGCCCCGGGCCGGTCTAGCGGGAGAGTCAATGAGCAGTTCTTC. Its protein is CSAPGRSSGRVNEQFF.

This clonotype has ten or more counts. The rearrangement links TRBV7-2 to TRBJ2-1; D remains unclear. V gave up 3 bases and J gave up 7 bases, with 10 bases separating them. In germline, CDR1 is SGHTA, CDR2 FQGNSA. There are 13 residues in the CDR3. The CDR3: CASSLLTSNEQFF. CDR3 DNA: TGTGCCAGCAGCTTGCTGACTTCTAATGAGCAGTTCTTC.

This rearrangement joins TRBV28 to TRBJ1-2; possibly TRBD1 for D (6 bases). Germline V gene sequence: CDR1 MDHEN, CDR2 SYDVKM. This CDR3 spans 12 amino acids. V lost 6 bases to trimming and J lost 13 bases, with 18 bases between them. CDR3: CASSPPGTPFTF. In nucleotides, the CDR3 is TGTGCCAGCAGCCCCCCCGGGACACCTTTCACCTTC.

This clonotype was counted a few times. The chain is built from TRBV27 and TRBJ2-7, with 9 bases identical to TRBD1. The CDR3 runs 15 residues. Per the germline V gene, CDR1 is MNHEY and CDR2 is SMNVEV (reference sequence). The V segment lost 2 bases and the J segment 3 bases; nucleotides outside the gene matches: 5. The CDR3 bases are TGTGCCAGCAGTTTAACAGGGGGCTTAGGCTACGAGCAGTACTTC. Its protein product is CASSLTGGLGYEQYF.

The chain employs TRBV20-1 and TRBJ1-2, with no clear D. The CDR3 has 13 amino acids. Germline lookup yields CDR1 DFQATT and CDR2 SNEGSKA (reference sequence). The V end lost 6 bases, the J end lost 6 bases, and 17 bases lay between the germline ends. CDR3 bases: TGCAGTGCCGCCACCTTCGGCGGTCATGGCTACACCTTC. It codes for CSAATFGGHGYTF.

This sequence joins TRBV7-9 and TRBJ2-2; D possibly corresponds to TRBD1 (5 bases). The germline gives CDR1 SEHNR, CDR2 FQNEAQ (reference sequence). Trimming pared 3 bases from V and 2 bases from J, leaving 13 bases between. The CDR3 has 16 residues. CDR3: CASSFSPRANTGELFF. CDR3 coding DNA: TGTGCCAGCAGCTTTTCACCCAGGGCTAACACCGGGGAGCTGTTTTTT.

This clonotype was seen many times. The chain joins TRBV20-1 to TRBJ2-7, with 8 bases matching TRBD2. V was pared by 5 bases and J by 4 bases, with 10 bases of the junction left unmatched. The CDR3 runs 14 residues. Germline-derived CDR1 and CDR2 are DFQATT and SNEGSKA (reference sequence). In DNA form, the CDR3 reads TGCAGTGCTCGCTCGGTGGCGGGAGGTTACGAGCAGTACTTC. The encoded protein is CSARSVAGGYEQYF.

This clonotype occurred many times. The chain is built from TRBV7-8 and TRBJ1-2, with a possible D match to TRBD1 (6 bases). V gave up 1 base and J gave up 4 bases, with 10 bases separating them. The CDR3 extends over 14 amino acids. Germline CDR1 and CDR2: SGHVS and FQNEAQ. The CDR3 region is CASSLVWGAYGYTF. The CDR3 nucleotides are TGTGCCAGCAGCTTAGTCTGGGGGGCCTATGGCTACACCTTC.

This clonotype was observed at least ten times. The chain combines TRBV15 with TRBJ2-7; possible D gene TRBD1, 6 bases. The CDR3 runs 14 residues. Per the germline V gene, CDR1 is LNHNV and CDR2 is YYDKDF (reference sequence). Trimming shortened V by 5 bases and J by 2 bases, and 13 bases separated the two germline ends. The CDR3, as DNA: TGTGCCACCAGCCGGGCAGGGGACCCCTACGAGCAGTACTTC. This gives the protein CATSRAGDPYEQYF.

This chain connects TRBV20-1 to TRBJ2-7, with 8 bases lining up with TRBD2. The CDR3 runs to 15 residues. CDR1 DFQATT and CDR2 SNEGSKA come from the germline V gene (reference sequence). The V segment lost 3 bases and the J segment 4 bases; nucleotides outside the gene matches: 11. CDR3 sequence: CSASARGSGIYEQYF. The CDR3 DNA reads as TGCAGTGCTAGTGCCCGGGGTAGCGGGATATACGAGCAGTACTTC.